This entry lists 5 T cell receptor beta chains sequenced from one sample in a study of spatial heterogeneity in lung cancer. Using its own MiXCR run on the 5' RACE reads, TCRdb lists one record per CDR3 protein. This sample yields 3,700 or so distinct CDR3 sequences, of which 53% are seen a single time; 77% belongs to the top ten. Stated time point: sample taken at primary tumor resection. In each case, whole RNA from tumor, nontumor lung or frozen PBMC was sequenced unsorted. Here the sequenced sample was PBMCs, taken at surgery. These receptors came from a female donor with early-stage non-small cell lung cancer.

Comments on this clonotype: A library prepared for alpha chains yielded this beta chain as an off-target read; its size is of little meaning. The chain employs TRBV29-1 and TRBJ2-7; no definite D call. This CDR3 contains 12 residues. CDR1 and CDR2 (germline): SQVTM, ANQGSEA. V was trimmed by 7 bases and J by 6 bases, leaving 16 bases between them. The CDR3 is CSEYYGRSEQYF. CDR3 DNA: TGCAGCGAATACTACGGCCGTTCCGAGCAGTACTTC.

Concerning this clonotype itself: Because the library targeted alpha chains, this beta chain is an off-target read whose size means little. The chain has TRBV2 and TRBJ2-7, with 7 bases fitting TRBD1. The CDR3 contains 14 residues. The V and J ends lost 6 bases and 2 bases, in that order; junction bases with no gene match: 7. Germline V gives CDR1 SNHLY, CDR2 FYNNEI. In DNA, the CDR3 is TGTGCCAGCAGAAAAAGACAGGGCGCCTACGAGCAGTACTTC. Its translation is CASRKRQGAYEQYF.

With respect to this clonotype: Being off target in a library aimed at alpha chains, this beta chain has a size of little meaning. The V and J genes are TRBV4-2 and TRBJ2-7, with TRBD2 matching 7 bases. The germline gives CDR1 LGHNA, CDR2 YNFKEQ. This CDR3 comprises 14 residues. After removal of 2 bases from V and 5 bases from J, the junction contained 6 bases not matched to a gene. CDR3 amino acids: CASSQTGGRDEQYF. The CDR3 DNA is TGTGCCAGCAGCCAAACAGGTGGGAGGGACGAGCAGTACTTC.

Regarding this clonotype: The library was prepared for alpha chains; this beta chain is a stray read, so its frequency means little. V gene TRBV7-3 combines with J gene TRBJ1-1; no firm D call. Trimming stripped 0 bases from V and 6 bases from J, with 17 bases between. CDR1 and CDR2 (germline): SGHTA, FQGTGA. The CDR3 covers 16 residues. DNA of the CDR3: TGTGCCAGCAGCTTAACCAGCGCGGAGACGGGCGCTGAAGCTTTCTTT. This translates into CASSLTSAETGAEAFF.

With regard to this clonotype: Since the library was made to target alpha chains, this beta chain is a stray read and its abundance is not meaningful. This chain links TRBV28 with TRBJ2-5, with a weak D call TRBD2 (5 bases). Germline-derived CDR1 and CDR2 are MDHEN and SYDVKM. The V and J ends lost 2 bases and 7 bases respectively, with 17 bases between them. The CDR3 consists of 15 residues. The CDR3, as DNA: TGTGCCAGCAGTTTAAGGCTAGCCGAGGAGGCGACCCAGTACTTC. Its translation: CASSLRLAEEATQYF.